The 18 T cell receptor beta chains in this list originate from one sample, sequenced in a study of cytomegalovirus exposure and HLA in healthy donors (dated by TCRdb to the late 2010s). The library came from the immunoSEQ multiplex PCR assay. For the multiplex PCR, a mixture combining 60 forward primers for TCR Vbeta segments and 13 reverse primers for TCR Jbeta segments was used. TCRdb re-hosts the immuneACCESS table, in-frame sequences only. Its copies lack some clones; in the studies checked, an unresolved V gene accounts for under half of them, and the cause for the rest is not known. The sample table lists some 150,000 clones, about 85% of them with a count of one. Jointly, the top ten make up 2.3% of the sample. The sample was PBMCs. The receptors shown here come from a woman aged 18-29 years in good health and CMV-seronegative.

This clone was seen once. V gene TRBV7-9 combines with J gene TRBJ2-1; possible D gene TRBD1, 6 bases. The germline V gene encodes CDR1 SEHNR and CDR2 FQNEAQ (reference sequence). V gave up 3 bases and J gave up 7 bases, with 13 bases separating them. The CDR3 consists of 14 residues. The DNA of the CDR3 is TGTGCCAGCAGCTTGGGACATGGGGGAAATGAGCAGTTCTTC. It translates to CASSLGHGGNEQFF. Full variable domain (rest looked up from reference TRBV7-9 and TRBJ2-1): DTGVSQNPRHKITKRGQNVTFRCDPISEHNRLYWYRQTLGQGPEFLTYFQNEAQLEKSRLLSDRFSAERPKGSFSTLEIQRTEQGDSAMYLCASSLGHGGNEQFFGPGTRLTVL.

The gene calls are TRBV4-3 and TRBJ2-5, with no clear D. The J call is uncertain, as TRBJ2-7 better fits the DNA end. Looked up from germline, CDR1 is LGHNA and CDR2 is YSLEER. The CDR3 consists of 15 residues. Here the CDR3 reads CASSQEYFDSYEQYF. The CDR3 DNA reads TGCGCCAGCAGCCAAGAATACTTCGATTCCTACGAGCAGTACTTC.

The genes are TRBV4-1 and TRBJ1-3, with D possibly matching TRBD1 (5 bases). This CDR3 region has 14 residues. Germline CDR1 MGHRA, CDR2 YSYEKL. Deletions cut 2 bases from V and 8 bases from J, with 13 bases between. CDR3 coding DNA: TGCGCCAGCAGCCAATCCTCAGGAGGGGACACCATATATTTT. Amino acids: CASSQSSGGDTIYF.

The chain combines TRBV30 with TRBJ2-2; 11 bases line up with TRBD2. Germline CDR1 GTSNPN, CDR2 SVGIG (reference sequence). V lost 3 bases and J lost 4; bases outside the gene matches: 4. CDR3 length: 15 residues. The CDR3 sequence is CAWRGTSGSTGELFF. The CDR3 DNA sequence: TGTGCCTGGAGGGGAACTAGCGGGAGCACCGGGGAGCTGTTTTTT.

The rearrangement links TRBV19 to TRBJ1-5, with 7 bases matching TRBD1. Germline lookup yields CDR1 LNHDA and CDR2 SQIVND (reference sequence). CDR3 length: 16 residues. Unmatched junction bases numbered 8, after V lost 6 bases and J lost 0 bases. In DNA form, the CDR3 reads TGTGCCAGTAGAAGAGGGACAGCTTATAGCAATCAGCCCCAGCATTTT. Protein product: CASRRGTAYSNQPQHF. Combining the CDR3 with reference TRBV19 and TRBJ1-5 gives the whole variable domain DGGITQSPKYLFRKEGQNVTLSCEQNLNHDAMYWYRQDPGQGLRLIYYSQIVNDFQKGDIAEGYSVSREKKESFPLTVTSAQKNPTAFYLCASRRGTAYSNQPQHFGDGTRLSIL.

Notes on this clone: This CDR3 fails to terminate in the conserved phenylalanine or tryptophan, so it likely reflects a read error. The DNA is omitted, as the CDR3 cannot be located on it reliably, and the CDR3 follows TCRdb's listing. The chain links TRBV20-1 to TRBJ1-2; the table's D call TRBD1 went unverified against the DNA. The CDR3 region is 10 residues in length, termini included. The germline V gene has CDR1 DFQATT and CDR2 SNEGSKA (reference sequence). CDR3 sequence: CSARGTGHSV.

The chain combines TRBV11-1 with TRBJ2-4, with D unclear. The CDR3 runs 14 residues. CDR1 and CDR2 (germline): SGHAT, FQDESV (reference sequence). Trimming cost V 0 bases and J 0 bases, with 3 bases left between them. The DNA for the CDR3 is TGTGCCAGCAGCTTAGCTCTAGCCAAAAACATTCAGTACTTC. It codes for CASSLALAKNIQYF. The full variable domain, in which reference TRBV11-1 and TRBJ2-4 provide the parts outside the CDR3, is EAEVAQSPRYKITEKSQAVAFWCDPISGHATLYWYRQILGQGPELLVQFQDESVVDDSQLPKDRFSAERLKGVDSTLKIQPAELGDSAMYLCASSLALAKNIQYFGAGTRLSVL.

The chain combines TRBV5-5 with TRBJ2-1; tentative D call: TRBD2 (7 bases). This CDR3 region has 16 residues. In germline, CDR1 is SGHKS, CDR2 YYEKEE (reference sequence). V lost 4 bases and J 4 bases, leaving 18 bases between the germline ends. The CDR3 region is CASSPEGGASYNEQFF. The CDR3 bases are TGTGCCAGCAGCCCTGAGGGGGGGGCCTCTTACAATGAGCAGTTCTTC.

The chain combines TRBV27 with TRBJ1-2, with D perhaps matching TRBD1 (5 bases). The V end was cut by 0 bases, the J end by 6 bases, with 14 bases between. Germline CDR1 MNHEY, CDR2 SMNVEV (reference sequence). This CDR3 spans 15 amino acids. The CDR3 bases are TGTGCCAGCAGTTTATCGAGCCGACGGGGGGATGGCTACACCTTC. This gives the protein CASSLSSRRGDGYTF.

A few counts support this clone. The rearrangement links TRBV7-2 to TRBJ1-3, with 7 nucleotides matching TRBD1. Per germline, CDR1 SGHTA and CDR2 FQGNSA. Trimming removed 2 bases from V and 9 bases from J; junction bases left unmatched: 1. This CDR3 has 12 amino acids. The DNA of the CDR3 is TGTGCCAGCAGCTTAAACAGGGGCACCATATATTTT. This gives the protein CASSLNRGTIYF.

The chain uses TRBV7-9 and TRBJ2-2; TRBD2 is a possible D gene (5 bases). V lost 3 bases and J 2 bases, leaving 13 bases between the germline ends. Germline values: CDR1 SEHNR, CDR2 FQNEAQ (reference sequence). The CDR3 loop spans 16 amino acids. The CDR3 protein is CASSFLWEPNTGELFF. The CDR3 region has the DNA TGTGCCAGCAGCTTTTTATGGGAGCCTAACACCGGGGAGCTGTTTTTT.

The rearrangement links TRBV7-2 to TRBJ2-3, with 8 positions matching TRBD2. J was trimmed by 0 bases and V by 2 bases; bases with no gene match: 4. The CDR3 consists of 16 residues. Germline V CDR1 and CDR2: SGHTA, FQGNSA. The CDR3 nucleotides are TGTGCCAGCAGCTTATCTAGCGGGCCTAGCACAGATACGCAGTATTTT. Protein sequence: CASSLSSGPSTDTQYF.

The V gene is TRBV2, the J gene TRBJ2-3, with 12 bases aligning to TRBD1. The V gene end was trimmed by 4 bases and the J gene end by 6 bases; junction bases not matched to a gene: 8. The CDR3 is made up of 16 amino acids. Germline-derived CDR1 and CDR2 are SNHLY and FYNNEI. The CDR3 is CASSVGTGGAADTQYF. In nucleotides, the CDR3 is TGTGCCAGCAGTGTTGGGACAGGGGGCGCGGCCGATACGCAGTATTTT. Drawing the rest from reference TRBV2 and TRBJ2-3, the complete variable domain is EPEVTQTPSHQVTQMGQEVILRCVPISNHLYFYWYRQILGQKVEFLVSFYNNEISEKSEIFDDQFSVERPDGSNFTLKIRSTKLEDSAMYFCASSVGTGGAADTQYFGPGTRLTVL.

The V call is TRBV4-2, the J call TRBJ2-1; TRBD2 might be the D (6 bases). The V gene's germline CDR1 is LGHNA and CDR2 YNFKEQ. Trimming removed 2 bases from V and 3 bases from J, with 14 bases in between. This CDR3 has 16 residues. CDR3 sequence reads: CASSQYASADYNEQFF. The CDR3 coding sequence is TGTGCCAGCAGCCAATATGCTAGCGCGGACTACAATGAGCAGTTCTTC.

This rearrangement joins TRBV2 to TRBJ1-3; D ambiguous. V was trimmed by 6 bases and J by 1 base, leaving 22 bases between them. This CDR3 comprises 18 residues. Germline CDR1 SNHLY, CDR2 FYNNEI. The CDR3 sequence is CASSGLSIWARSGNTIYF. The CDR3 DNA is TGTGCCAGCAGCGGCCTGTCGATTTGGGCTCGATCTGGAAACACCATATATTTT.

CDR3 protein: CASSYDQGAGEKLFF. For the CDR3, the DNA is TGTGCCAGCAGTTACGATCAGGGGGCTGGTGAAAAACTGTTTTTT. V is TRBV6-5 and J is TRBJ1-4; 8 nucleotides align to TRBD1. The CDR3 sequence is 15 residues long. Germline values: CDR1 MNHEY, CDR2 SVGAGI. V trimming: 2 bases; J trimming: 7 bases; junction bases outside the gene matches: 6.

The chain has TRBV6-5 and TRBJ1-2; 7 bases are a match to TRBD1. This CDR3 region has 13 residues. Germline values: CDR1 MNHEY, CDR2 SVGAGI. Trimming took 6 bases from V and 4 from J; bases not matched to a gene: 5. CDR3 protein: CASRRTGGYGYTF. CDR3 DNA sequence: TGTGCCAGCAGGAGGACAGGTGGCTATGGCTACACCTTC.

The rearrangement uses TRBV2 and TRBJ1-5; a weak D match, TRBD1 (6 bases). CDR1 and CDR2 (germline): SNHLY, FYNNEI. Trimming pared 2 bases from V and 6 bases from J, leaving 14 bases between. The CDR3 is 15 amino acids. CDR3 sequence (DNA): TGTGCCAGCAGTGAACCTGGGGGCGGGTTTCAGCCCCAGCATTTT. Translated: CASSEPGGGFQPQHF. Looking up the rest from reference TRBV2 and TRBJ1-5 gives the full variable domain: EPEVTQTPSHQVTQMGQEVILRCVPISNHLYFYWYRQILGQKVEFLVSFYNNEISEKSEIFDDQFSVERPDGSNFTLKIRSTKLEDSAMYFCASSEPGGGFQPQHFGDGTRLSIL.